The rows below give T cell receptor beta chains drawn from one sample of a study of blood T cell repertoires in COVID-19. Using immunoSEQ multiplex PCR, the repertoire was profiled, and TCRdb retains in-frame clones only, with some absent. The sample lists nearly 200,000 clones; 85% were seen once. Sequenced material: peripheral blood. The receptors come from a man aged 60-69 years with COVID-19, enrolled during active disease. The CDR3 runs from the conserved cysteine through the conserved F or W. A D gene is named only where the DNA matches it firmly. Part of the rows lack a size; the others show once, few, many or a class for expanded clones.

TRBJ2-1 . . TRBV30 TGTGCCTGGAGTGAGGGTCTAGCAGGCTACAATGAGCAGTTCTTC CAWSEGLAGYNEQFF
TRBJ1-6 . . TRBV4-2 TGTGCCAGCAGCCAAGATACTTTCTATAATTCACCCCTCCACTTT CASSQDTFYNSPLHF
TRBJ2-3 TRBD1 . TRBV5-6 TGTGCCAGCAGCTTGGACAGGGGAGATACGCAGTATTTT CASSLDRGDTQYF
TRBJ1-2 . . TRBV7-3 TGTGCCAGCAGCCTAGAAGGGGCCTCTAACTATGGCTACACCTTC CASSLEGASNYGYTF
TRBJ2-1 . . TRBV27 TGTGCCAGCAGCTGGACTGTTTACAATGAGCAGTTCTTC CASSWTVYNEQFF
TRBJ1-1 . . TRBV18 TGTGCCAGCTCACCAGGGGCGGTGAACACTGAAGCTTTCTTT CASSPGAVNTEAFF
TRBJ1-2 TRBD1 few TRBV12-3/TRBV12-4 TGTGCCAGCAGAGGACAGGGATATGGCTACACCTTC CASRGQGYGYTF
TRBJ2-3 TRBD1 . TRBV19 TGTGCCAGTACGGACAGGGCGGGATGGGCAGATACGCAGTATTTT CASTDRAGWADTQYF
TRBJ2-1 TRBD2 . TRBV7-2 TGTGCCAGCAGCTTAGTTACGGGACCGGGGGGGACGCAGTTCTTC CASSLVTGPGGTQFF
TRBJ2-7 TRBD1 . TRBV12-3/TRBV12-4 TGTGCCAGCAGTCTGACAGGGGGCTACGAGCAGTACTTC CASSLTGGYEQYF
TRBJ2-7 . . TRBV5-4 TGTGCCAGCAGCTACCAGGGTGACGAGCAGTACTTC CASSYQGDEQYF
TRBJ1-3 . . TRBV5-1 TGCGCCAGCAGCTTGGACACACAGCGAAACACCATATATTTT CASSLDTQRNTIYF
TRBJ1-2 . . TRBV20-1 TGCAGTGCTACTAGGGGCTATGGCTACACCTTC CSATRGYGYTF
TRBJ2-7 TRBD1 . TRBV15 TGTGCCACCAGCACGACAGGGGGATCAAGGGAGCAGTACTTC CATSTTGGSREQYF
TRBJ2-1 TRBD2 . TRBV3-1/TRBV3-2 TGTGCCAGCAGTCAACGAAGCGGGAGGGCGGGTGAGCAGTTCTTC CASSQRSGRAGEQFF
TRBJ2-1 TRBD2 . TRBV4-2 TGTGCCAGCAGCCAAGTCAGCGGGAGCTCCAATGAGCAGTTCTTC CASSQVSGSSNEQFF
TRBJ2-2 . once TRBV7-9 TGTGCCAGCAGCTTAGCGGCAGCGAACACCGGGGAGCTGTTTTTT CASSLAAANTGELFF
TRBJ1-1 . . TRBV27 TGTGCCAGCAGTTTATGGGGGGGGGCATCGAACACTGAAGCTTTCTTT CASSLWGGASNTEAFF
TRBJ2-3 . . TRBV6-5 TGTGCCAGCAAAAGAGGCAGGGCGAACTCAGATACGCAGTATTTT CASKRGRANSDTQYF
TRBJ1-5 . . TRBV7-2 TGTGCCAGCAGCTCGGTCCCCGAGGGGCCCCAGCATTTT CASSSVPEGPQHF
TRBJ2-7 . few TRBV28 TGTGCCAGCAGCTCCGCCTCTTTAGCGCCGCTCTACGAGCAGTACTTC CASSSASLAPLYEQYF
TRBJ1-1 TRBD1 . TRBV15 TGTGCCACCAGCAGAGATATAAGGACAGGGGGGTCGAACACTGAAGCTTTCTTT CATSRDIRTGGSNTEAFF
TRBJ2-1 . . TRBV10-3 TGTGCCATCAATAATGACAGGACTTCCTACAATGAGCAGTTCTTC CAINNDRTSYNEQFF
TRBJ2-3 TRBD1 . TRBV5-4 TGTGCCAGCAGCTCCCGGGACAGGGGAGGGGATACGCAGTATTTT CASSSRDRGGDTQYF
TRBJ2-3 TRBD2 once TRBV7-3 TGTGCCAGCAGCAACGGACTAGCGGGAGAGGCAGATACGCAGTATTTT CASSNGLAGEADTQYF
TRBJ2-2 TRBD2 once TRBV9 TGTGCCAGCAGCTTAGCCCCTAGCGGGAGTAACGGGGAGCTGTTTTTT CASSLAPSGSNGELFF
TRBJ1-1 . once TRBV11-1 TGTGCCAGCAGCTTAGAGTTGGGGCCTGAAGCTTTCTTT CASSLELGPEAFF
TRBJ1-4 . . TRBV28 TGTGCCAGCAGTTTATCTGACCGGCGGGGAAAACTGTTTTTT CASSLSDRRGKLFF
TRBJ2-1 TRBD2 . TRBV5-1 TGCGCCAGCAGCTTGGGGACTAGCGGCTACAATGAGCAGTTCTTC CASSLGTSGYNEQFF
TRBJ1-5 TRBD1 . TRBV2 TGTGCCAGCAGTGAAGGACAGGGAGTGGGTCAGCCCCAGCATTTT CASSEGQGVGQPQHF
TRBJ2-1 TRBD2 few TRBV4-1 TGCGCCAGCAGCCCAGGTACCGGGACTAGCGGCCTGAATGAGCAGTTCTTC CASSPGTGTSGLNEQFF
TRBJ2-1 TRBD2 . TRBV7-2 TGTGCCAGCAGCTTAGCGCGGGGGGCAAATGAGCAGTTCTTC CASSLARGANEQFF
TRBJ2-2 TRBD1 . TRBV7-9 TGTGCCAGCAGTACAGGGGCCGGGGAGCTGTTTTTT CASSTGAGELFF
TRBJ1-5 TRBD1 . TRBV18 TGTGCCAGCTCACCGGGGACAGGGGCGAATCAGCCCCAGCATTTT CASSPGTGANQPQHF
TRBJ1-5 . . TRBV6-6 TGTGCCACGGCCCCGGGTGCCTCTCAGCCCCAGCATTTT CATAPGASQPQHF
TRBJ2-7 . . TRBV5-1 TGCGCCAGCAGCCAGGGTAGGTCCGAGCAGTACTTC CASSQGRSEQYF
TRBJ2-1 . . TRBV6-5 TGTGCCGGAGAAGGGGGAAGTAGTCACAATGAGCAGTTCTTC CAGEGGSSHNEQFF
TRBJ1-5 . . TRBV24-1 TGTGCCACCAGTGGACAGGTTGGCCCCCAGCATTTT CATSGQVGPQHF
TRBJ1-2 . . TRBV28 TGTGCCAGCAGTCGGGGGTCCTGGGGCTACACCTTC CASSRGSWGYTF
TRBJ2-2 TRBD1 . TRBV18 TGTGCCAGCTCACCACTACAGGGGATCAGCGCCGGGGAGCTGTTTTTT CASSPLQGISAGELFF
TRBJ2-3 TRBD2 . TRBV4-1 TGCGCCAGCAGCCAAGACCCTAGCGGTTTGGCAGATACGCAGTATTTT CASSQDPSGLADTQYF
TRBJ2-1 TRBD2 . TRBV4-1 TGCGCCAGCAGCCCGCCCGGGACTAGCTCCTACAATGAGCAGTTCTTC CASSPPGTSSYNEQFF
TRBJ2-7 . . TRBV7-9 TGTGCCAGCAGCCCAGGGGGGTACGAGCAGTACTTC CASSPGGYEQYF
TRBJ1-5 . . TRBV25-1 TGTGCCAGCAGTCCAATGGGGGGAAATCAGCCCCAGCATTTT CASSPMGGNQPQHF
TRBJ1-5 TRBD1 . TRBV6-7 TGTGCCAGCAGTCCGGACAGGGAGTATCAGCCCCAGCATTTT CASSPDREYQPQHF
TRBJ1-4 . . TRBV7-9 TGTGCCAGCAGCCCCAGCGGGGACACCAATGAAAAACTGTTTTTT CASSPSGDTNEKLFF
TRBJ2-5 . few TRBV9 TGTGCCAGCAACATCGCGGGACAGCAAGAGACCCAGTACTTC CASNIAGQQETQYF
TRBJ1-4 . . TRBV5-1 TGCGCCAGCAGCTTGGGGCAGGCGAATGAAAAACTGTTTTTT CASSLGQANEKLFF